The 25 T cell receptor beta chains presented below share a single source sample, sequenced in a study of blood T cell repertoires in COVID-19. Sequencing used immunoSEQ multiplex PCR; TCRdb keeps in-frame clones, though not all of them. In the table there are some 140,000 clones, under 80% of which are singletons. Material for sequencing was peripheral blood. These TCRs come from a man older than 75 with acute or convalescent COVID-19.

In its sample, this clone was seen once. The J gene is TRBJ2-1, the V gene TRBV6-1; TRBD2 matches at 15 bases. Germline CDR1 MNHNS, CDR2 SASEGT. The CDR3 runs to 19 residues. With 0 bases clipped from V and 5 bases from J, the junction kept 8 bases outside the gene matches. This CDR3 reads CASSEALQGTSGGNNEQFF. The CDR3 nucleotides are TGTGCCAGCAGTGAAGCGCTTCAGGGGACTAGCGGGGGGAACAATGAGCAGTTCTTC.

This clone was found once. This rearrangement joins TRBV3-1 (or the pseudogene TRBV3-2) to TRBJ2-3, with TRBD2 matching 12 bases. Germline V gives CDR1 LGHDT, CDR2 YNNKEL (reference sequence). The trim removed 4 bases at V and 0 bases at J, leaving 2 bases unmatched. CDR3 length: 16 amino acids. The CDR3 DNA is TGTGCCAGCAGCCTACTAGCGGGGGGAAGCACAGATACGCAGTATTTT. This codes for CASSLLAGGSTDTQYF.

This clone was seen a single time. J is TRBJ2-6 and V is TRBV5-1; 7 bases line up with TRBD1. In germline, CDR1 is SGHRS, CDR2 YFSETQ. Losses at the gene ends were 3 bases for V and 2 bases for J; bases not matched to a gene: 2. The CDR3 runs 15 residues. The CDR3 sequence is CASSSDRAGANVLTF. The CDR3 DNA reads TGCGCCAGCAGCTCCGACAGGGCTGGGGCCAACGTCCTGACTTTC.

The gene calls are TRBV7-7 and TRBJ2-1; 10 bases line up with TRBD2. The CDR3 has 15 amino acids. With 1 base clipped from V and 6 bases from J, the junction kept 3 bases outside the gene matches. CDR1 and CDR2 from the germline V gene are SSHAT and FNYEAQ (reference sequence). CDR3 DNA sequence: TGTGCCAGCAGCTTAGTAGCGGGGGGTTTCAATGAGCAGTTCTTC. Its translation is CASSLVAGGFNEQFF.

The chain is built from TRBV2 and TRBJ2-1; D is unresolved. The CDR3 covers 18 residues. Germline CDR1 and CDR2: SNHLY and FYNNEI. V lost 5 bases to trimming and J lost 0 bases, with 20 bases between them. This CDR3 is CASSFLPNALSSYNEQFF. DNA of the CDR3: TGTGCCAGCAGTTTCTTGCCTAACGCCTTGAGCTCCTACAATGAGCAGTTCTTC.

V is TRBV27 and J is TRBJ1-1; TRBD1 aligns across 8 bases. The CDR3 is 14 amino acids. V lost 3 bases, J lost 6 bases, and 6 bases stayed unmatched. Looked up from germline, CDR1 is MNHEY and CDR2 is SMNVEV (reference sequence). This chain's CDR3 is CASSFLQGVAEAFF. CDR3 bases: TGTGCCAGCAGTTTCCTACAGGGGGTGGCTGAAGCTTTCTTT.

The V call is TRBV28, the J call TRBJ1-4; D unclear. V dropped 2 bases and J dropped 0 bases, with 4 bases sitting between them. There are 14 residues in the CDR3. Germline CDR1 MDHEN, CDR2 SYDVKM. The CDR3 reads CASSLHATNEKLFF. In DNA, the CDR3 is TGTGCCAGCAGTTTACATGCAACTAATGAAAAACTGTTTTTT.

This clone has a handful of counts. V usage is TRBV7-2 and J usage is TRBJ2-7; 9 positions agree with TRBD1. V dropped 8 bases and J dropped 2; count of bases not matched to a gene: 7. Germline V gives CDR1 SGHTA, CDR2 FQGNSA. The length of the CDR3 is 14 residues. The CDR3 nucleotides read TGTGCCAGCGCCGGGACAGGGATGACCTACGAGCAGTACTTC. Translating it yields CASAGTGMTYEQYF.

This clone was seen only once. The chain links TRBV2 to TRBJ2-7, with 8 bases fitting TRBD2. In germline, CDR1 is SNHLY, CDR2 FYNNEI. Unmatched junction bases numbered 6, after V lost 7 bases and J lost 4 bases. The CDR3 sequence is 13 residues long. CDR3 residues: CASNSGVVYEQYF. The CDR3 DNA reads TGTGCCAGCAATAGCGGGGTCGTTTACGAGCAGTACTTC. The entire variable domain, with the rest obtained from reference TRBV2 and TRBJ2-7, is as follows: EPEVTQTPSHQVTQMGQEVILRCVPISNHLYFYWYRQILGQKVEFLVSFYNNEISEKSEIFDDQFSVERPDGSNFTLKIRSTKLEDSAMYFCASNSGVVYEQYFGPGTRLTVT.

The rearrangement uses TRBV15 and TRBJ1-5; D gene unclear. This CDR3 region has 15 residues. Germline V CDR1 and CDR2: LNHNV, YYDKDF (reference sequence). Trimming shortened V by 2 bases and J by 6 bases, and 14 bases separated the two germline ends. CDR3 sequence: CATSRSLAGGQPQHF. The DNA of the CDR3 is TGTGCCACCAGCAGAAGCTTGGCGGGTGGTCAGCCCCAGCATTTT.

V and J are TRBV3-1 (or the pseudogene TRBV3-2) and TRBJ2-2; the D is unclear. Between the trimmed V and J ends, which lost 3 bases and 0 bases, there was a span of 5 bases. Germline V lookup: CDR1 LGHDT, CDR2 YNNKEL (reference sequence). The CDR3 length is 14 residues. CDR3 sequence reads: CASSHSANTGELFF. Here the CDR3 DNA reads TGTGCCAGCAGCCACAGTGCGAACACCGGGGAGCTGTTTTTT.

The CDR3 DNA follows: TGTGCCAGTAGTATCAGGGGTTACACCACTAATGAAAAACTGTTTTTT. It specifies CASSIRGYTTNEKLFF. The chain uses TRBV19 and TRBJ1-4, with D maybe TRBD1 (6 bases). Germline V CDR1 and CDR2: LNHDA, SQIVND (reference sequence). V lost 3 bases and J 2 bases, leaving 13 bases between the germline ends. This CDR3 contains 16 residues.

This clone appeared a few times. This chain joins TRBV6-5 and TRBJ1-2, with TRBD1 as a possible D gene (6 bases). The germline V gene encodes CDR1 MNHEY and CDR2 SVGAGI. Trimming left V 10 bases short and J 7 bases short, with 16 bases between. The CDR3 is 12 amino acids. CDR3 DNA sequence: TGTGCCACCGAGATACAGGGTGGTGGCTACACCTTC. This encodes CATEIQGGGYTF.

This clone has more than one count but fewer than ten. The chain employs TRBV7-3 and TRBJ2-2, with TRBD1 as a possible D gene (5 bases). The V and J ends lost 1 base and 0 bases respectively, with 6 bases between them. CDR1 is SGHTA and CDR2 is FQGTGA in the germline V gene. This CDR3 is built from 15 residues. The CDR3 sequence: CASSLKQANTGELFF. CDR3 nucleotide sequence: TGTGCCAGCAGCTTAAAACAGGCGAACACCGGGGAGCTGTTTTTT.

The gene calls are TRBV5-5 and TRBJ1-5, with D hard to call. The germline V and J ends were trimmed by 1 base and 8 bases, with 10 bases remaining between them. The CDR3 contains 13 residues. Germline CDR1 SGHKS, CDR2 YYEKEE (reference sequence). CDR3 sequence reads: CASSLTGREPQHF. The CDR3 region has the DNA TGTGCCAGCAGCTTGACGGGGAGGGAGCCCCAGCATTTT. The variable domain in full, with the rest retrieved from reference TRBV5-5 and TRBJ1-5, is DAGVTQSPTHLIKTRGQQVTLRCSPISGHKSVSWYQQVLGQGPQFIFQYYEKEERGRGNFPDRFSARQFPNYSSELNVNALLLGDSALYLCASSLTGREPQHFGDGTRLSIL.

This chain links TRBV19 with TRBJ1-5, with unresolved D. V was pared by 7 bases and J by 5 bases, with 15 bases between. The CDR3 covers 14 residues. Germline V gives CDR1 LNHDA, CDR2 SQIVND (reference sequence). DNA of the CDR3: TGTGCCAGTAAGAGCTATTGGAGCGATCAGCCCCAGCATTTT. Translating it yields CASKSYWSDQPQHF.

The chain carries TRBV6-5 and TRBJ1-1; 7 bases fit TRBD1. The ends lost 6 bases at V and 0 bases at J; junction bases unmatched: 4. Per the germline V gene, CDR1 is MNHEY and CDR2 is SVGAGI. The CDR3 has 14 amino acids. The CDR3 bases are TGTGCCAGCAGCGAGACAGGGTTGAACACTGAAGCTTTCTTT. The encoded protein is CASSETGLNTEAFF.

The chain has TRBV12-5 and TRBJ2-1; D is unresolved. The V and J ends lost 6 bases and 0 bases respectively, with 12 bases between them. CDR3 size: 15 residues. From germline, CDR1 is LGHNT and CDR2 FRNRAP. The CDR3 is CASGLDGASYNEQFF. The DNA for the CDR3 is TGTGCTAGTGGGTTAGACGGAGCCTCCTACAATGAGCAGTTCTTC.

CDR3 bases: TGTGCCAGTACCCCGGGAGGTGGTCCCTACGAGCAGTACTTC. Its protein is CASTPGGGPYEQYF. The J gene is TRBJ2-7, the V gene TRBV19; 7 nucleotides agree with TRBD2. The CDR3 loop spans 14 amino acids. V lost 7 bases to trimming and J lost 2 bases; unmatched junction nucleotides: 8. The germline gives CDR1 LNHDA, CDR2 SQIVND (reference sequence).

CDR3 nucleotide sequence: TGTGCCAGCAGCCGTCCGGGACAGGTCCACGAGCAGTACTTC. This translates into CASSRPGQVHEQYF. This chain uses TRBV3-1 (or the pseudogene TRBV3-2) with TRBJ2-7, with 8 bases fitting TRBD1. Germline lookup yields CDR1 LGHDT and CDR2 YNNKEL (reference sequence). There are 14 residues in the CDR3. Trimming took 4 bases from V and 5 from J; bases not matched to a gene: 7.

The chain is built from TRBV24-1 and TRBJ2-3; TRBD2 aligns across 9 bases. The junction had 13 bases not matched to a gene; V was cut back by 5 bases and J by 5 bases. This CDR3 comprises 17 residues. Germline CDR1 is KGHDR and CDR2 is SFDVKD. The CDR3 spells CATSATFGAGGIDTQYF. In DNA, the CDR3 is TGTGCCACCAGTGCCACTTTTGGGGCGGGGGGGATAGATACGCAGTATTTT.

In regard to this clone: Because the CDR3's place on the DNA is in doubt, the DNA is left out and the CDR3 is given as listed by TCRdb. V gene TRBV28 combines with J gene TRBJ2-3; the D call of TRBD1 is as the table states it, not checked on the DNA. Germline V CDR1 and CDR2: MDHEN, SYDVKM. Counting both end residues, the CDR3 totals 16 amino acids. CDR3 residues: CASSTSTATIIDTQYF.

The rearrangement uses TRBV10-3 and TRBJ2-1, with 14 nucleotides matching TRBD2. This CDR3 comprises 17 residues. V shed 5 bases, J shed 5 bases, and the junction held 8 bases outside the gene matches. Germline CDR1 and CDR2: ENHRY and SYGVKD. In DNA form, the CDR3 reads TGTGCCATCAGTCCGACTAGCGGGGGGGCGGTGGACAATGAGCAGTTCTTC. Protein: CAISPTSGGAVDNEQFF.

The genes are TRBV25-1 and TRBJ1-1, with D unclear. The CDR3 is 16 residues long. Germline V gene lookup returns CDR1 MGHDK and CDR2 SYGVNS. Trimming took off 4 bases at V and 4 bases at J, with 19 bases between the two ends. The CDR3: CASSADTLGLGTEAFF. DNA of the CDR3: TGTGCCAGCAGTGCAGATACGTTGGGCTTGGGCACTGAAGCTTTCTTT.

Comments on this clone: The junction differs from germline at one of its ends, possibly a read error. V is TRBV28 and J is TRBJ1-6, with D unresolved. This CDR3 has 14 residues. In germline, CDR1 is MDHEN, CDR2 SYDVKM. CDR3 region: CACSLEEGGSPLHF. The CDR3 region has the DNA TGTGCCTGCAGTCTAGAGGAGGGCGGCTCACCCCTCCACTTT.